These 9 T cell receptor beta chains originate from one sample sequenced in a study of identifying expanded T cells in peripheral blood. Using immunoSEQ multiplex PCR, the repertoire was profiled, and TCRdb retains in-frame clones only, with some absent. The table records approximately 79,000 clones, almost 90% of them present only once. Source material: blood. The receptors come from a person aged 18 to 70 in good health.

This clone appeared a single time. This rearrangement joins TRBV7-2 to TRBJ1-2; TRBD1 matches 8 bases. V lost 5 bases, J lost 7 bases, and 12 bases stayed unmatched. Germline V gene sequence: CDR1 SGHTA, CDR2 FQGNSA. The CDR3 totals 15 residues. The CDR3 nucleotides read TGTGCCAGCAGCCTGAGTCCAGGGGGCCGACGTGGCTACACCTTC. This translates into CASSLSPGGRRGYTF.

This rearrangement joins TRBV5-1 to TRBJ2-7, with 7 positions matching TRBD1. The CDR3 has 15 residues. Unmatched junction bases numbered 12, after V lost 4 bases and J lost 5 bases. From germline, CDR1 is SGHRS and CDR2 YFSETQ. CDR3 in amino acids: CASSLLTGIEDEQYF. In DNA form, the CDR3 reads TGCGCCAGCAGCCTTCTGACAGGGATTGAGGACGAGCAGTACTTC.

About this clone: This CDR3 is also generated by other DNA sequences in the sample. V and J are TRBV7-6 and TRBJ1-3; D remains ambiguous. Germline CDR1 is SGHVS and CDR2 is FNYEAQ. The CDR3 runs 15 residues. V was clipped by 1 base and J by 0 bases, with 7 bases between them. This CDR3 is CASSLEPSSGNTIYF. The DNA for the CDR3 is TGTGCCAGCAGCTTAGAGCCCAGCTCTGGAAACACCATATATTTT.

CDR3 sequence: CASSLGQGLEQFF. The CDR3 bases are TGTGCCAGCAGCTTGGGACAGGGTCTTGAGCAGTTCTTC. The V call is TRBV7-2, the J call TRBJ2-1, with 9 positions matching TRBD1. Germline assignment: CDR1 SGHTA and CDR2 FQGNSA. CDR3 length: 13 amino acids. V was pared by 3 bases and J by 9 bases, with 3 bases of the junction left unmatched.

The chain combines TRBV7-2 with TRBJ2-5; 11 bases are a match to TRBD2. V lost 5 bases and J lost 5; bases outside the gene matches: 13. Germline V gives CDR1 SGHTA, CDR2 FQGNSA. CDR3 length equals 17 residues. The CDR3 region has the DNA TGTGCCAGCAGCCCGGGGACTAGCGGTGCCAGGTGGGAGACCCAGTACTTC. Its translation: CASSPGTSGARWETQYF.

This chain joins TRBV7-8 and TRBJ1-6; D is undetermined. Germline V gene sequence: CDR1 SGHVS, CDR2 FQNEAQ. CDR3 size: 15 residues. V gave up 8 bases and J gave up 3 bases, with 14 bases separating them. CDR3 sequence (DNA): TGTGCCAGCCTCGAGGGTGGACTCTATAATTCACCCCTCCACTTT. Encoded protein: CASLEGGLYNSPLHF.

The CDR3 reads CASSYGRAVDYGYTF. Written as DNA, the CDR3 is TGTGCCAGCAGTTACGGGAGGGCGGTGGACTATGGCTACACCTTC. The chain carries TRBV6-5 and TRBJ1-2; D ambiguous. Germline values: CDR1 MNHEY, CDR2 SVGAGI. Trimming stripped 2 bases from V and 3 bases from J, with 13 bases between. The CDR3 extends over 15 amino acids.

V usage is TRBV7-2 and J usage is TRBJ2-7; D is ambiguous. Trimming took off 5 bases at V and 1 base at J, with 12 bases between the two ends. This CDR3 has 14 amino acids. Germline V CDR1 and CDR2: SGHTA, FQGNSA. In DNA form, the CDR3 reads TGTGCCAGCAGCCCAATAAGTGGGTCCTACGAGCAGTACTTC. It codes for CASSPISGSYEQYF.

This clone appeared once. The V and J genes are TRBV5-4 and TRBJ2-7, with D perhaps matching TRBD1 (5 bases). Germline V gene data show CDR1 as SGHNT and CDR2 as YYREEE (reference sequence). V lost 3 bases, J lost 7 bases, and 20 bases lay in between. The CDR3 is 15 residues long. This CDR3 reads CASSSGQTEHQEQYF. As DNA, the CDR3 is TGTGCCAGCAGCTCAGGACAAACAGAGCACCAAGAGCAGTACTTC.